Listed below are T cell receptor beta chains from one sample, sequenced in a study of cytomegalovirus exposure and HLA in healthy donors. Assay used: immunoSEQ multiplex PCR; TCRdb lists only in-frame clones, some missing. The sample includes roughly 180,000 clones, around 79% seen only once; the top ten take over 12%. Sequencing was performed on PBMCs. The receptors stem from a man between 50 and 59 years old in good health and CMV-seropositive. Both conserved end residues are part of each CDR3. The D gene is left open where the match is weak. Where a row states a size, it is once, few, many or the class of an expanded clone; other rows omit it.

v_call	clone_size	j_call	d_call	cdr3_aa	cdr3_nt
TRBV4-1	NA	TRBJ2-5	NA	CASSQDGTLQETQYF	TGCGCCAGCAGCCAAGACGGGACTCTCCAAGAGACCCAGTACTTC
TRBV18	NA	TRBJ1-4	TRBD1	CASTRDRVDNEKLFF	TGTGCCAGCACCCGGGACAGGGTGGATAATGAAAAACTGTTTTTT
TRBV9	NA	TRBJ1-4	TRBD1	CASSAGGTGGAANEKLFF	TGTGCCAGCAGCGCAGGCGGGACAGGGGGCGCAGCTAATGAAAAACTGTTTTTT
TRBV7-9	NA	TRBJ2-3	TRBD2	CASSYGLAGVGATDTQYF	TGTGCCAGCAGCTACGGACTAGCGGGGGTAGGGGCCACAGATACGCAGTATTTT
TRBV5-1	NA	TRBJ1-3	NA	CASLEGPGRRSPRGNTIYF	TGCGCCAGCTTGGAGGGCCCGGGACGGAGGTCACCTCGCGGAAACACCATATATTTT
TRBV25-1	NA	TRBJ2-7	TRBD1	CASSEYSPTGDEQYF	TGTGCCAGCAGTGAATATTCCCCGACAGGGGACGAGCAGTACTTC
TRBV4-1	once	TRBJ2-3	NA	CASRSAKGVTDTQYF	TGCGCCAGCAGGTCTGCCAAGGGGGTTACAGATACGCAGTATTTT
TRBV6-1	once	TRBJ2-1	TRBD1	CASRTDRGFYNEQFF	TGTGCCAGCAGAACGGACAGGGGATTTTACAATGAGCAGTTCTTC
TRBV29-1	NA	TRBJ1-5	TRBD1	CSVSGQSNQPQHF	TGCAGCGTTTCGGGACAGTCTAATCAGCCCCAGCATTTT
TRBV27	NA	TRBJ2-7	TRBD1	CASSSSDRATYEQYF	TGTGCCAGCAGTTCGTCGGACAGGGCGACCTACGAGCAGTACTTC
TRBV5-4	NA	TRBJ1-1	NA	CASSLVGGISEAFF	TGTGCCAGCAGCCTGGTGGGGGGGATTTCTGAAGCTTTCTTT
TRBV5-8	NA	TRBJ2-7	NA	CASSLHRVKTYEQYF	TGTGCCAGCAGCTTACACAGGGTAAAGACCTACGAGCAGTACTTC
TRBV5-1	NA	TRBJ1-1	TRBD1	CASSLPGTGGRDTEAFF	TGCGCCAGCAGCCTCCCCGGGACAGGGGGCAGGGACACTGAAGCTTTCTTT
TRBV19	NA	TRBJ2-5	NA	CASSRQGRPEETQYF	TGTGCCAGTAGTCGCCAGGGGCGTCCCGAAGAGACCCAGTACTTC
TRBV5-4	NA	TRBJ2-3	TRBD1	CASSLTGGFSADTQYF	TGTGCCAGCAGCTTGACAGGGGGCTTTAGCGCAGATACGCAGTATTTT
TRBV4-1	NA	TRBJ2-3	NA	CASSQGAGTLEGTQYF	TGCGCCAGCAGCCAAGGGGCAGGGACTTTGGAGGGTACGCAGTATTTT
TRBV4-3	NA	TRBJ2-1	TRBD2	CASSQSSGGTDEQFF	TGCGCCAGCAGCCAATCGAGCGGGGGGACGGATGAGCAGTTCTTC
TRBV11-2	NA	TRBJ1-6	TRBD1	CASSLSGGDSPLHF	TGTGCCAGCAGCTTATCAGGGGGCGATTCACCCCTCCACTTT
TRBV2	NA	TRBJ2-7	NA	CASRLLRDSHVSEQYF	TGTGCCAGCAGGCTACTACGGGACTCCCACGTTAGCGAGCAGTACTTC
TRBV5-1	NA	TRBJ2-7	NA	CASSLGQGLEEQYF	TGCGCCAGCAGCTTGGGGCAGGGACTGGAAGAGCAGTACTTC
TRBV7-2	NA	TRBJ2-2	NA	CASSLVGGDHTGELFF	TGTGCCAGCAGCTTAGTCGGGGGAGACCACACCGGGGAGCTGTTTTTT
TRBV10-3	few	TRBJ2-7	NA	CAISEQGYEQYF	TGTGCCATCAGTGAACAGGGCTACGAGCAGTACTTC
TRBV28	NA	TRBJ1-2	TRBD1	CASSSPDRGQGVPYGYTF	TGTGCCAGCAGTTCACCCGACCGGGGGCAGGGGGTTCCTTATGGCTACACCTTC
TRBV4-3	NA	TRBJ2-1	NA	CASSPEQGMDNEQFF	TGCGCCAGCAGCCCAGAGCAGGGAATGGACAATGAGCAGTTCTTC
TRBV5-4	NA	TRBJ2-1	NA	CASSFSGGTLNEQFF	TGTGCCAGCAGCTTTAGTGGGGGGACTCTCAATGAGCAGTTCTTC
TRBV5-6	NA	TRBJ2-7	NA	CASNPIVNGYEQYF	TGTGCCAGCAACCCCATAGTTAACGGGTACGAGCAGTACTTC
TRBV28	NA	TRBJ2-7	TRBD1	CASSFPGQVSLYF	TGTGCCAGCAGTTTCCCGGGACAGGTCTCTCTGTACTTC
TRBV15	NA	TRBJ2-1	TRBD2	CATSRTGTTYNEQFF	TGTGCCACCAGCCGGACGGGGACTACCTACAATGAGCAGTTCTTC
TRBV15	NA	TRBJ1-2	NA	CATSRDLRNYYGYTF	TGTGCCACCAGCAGAGACCTCAGGAATTACTATGGCTACACCTTC
TRBV6-1	NA	TRBJ1-6	NA	CASRTTYNSPLHF	TGTGCCAGCCGGACTACTTATAATTCACCCCTCCACTTT
TRBV7-9	NA	TRBJ2-2	TRBD1	CASSSPRIQGDTGELFF	TGTGCCAGCAGCTCACCCCGTATACAGGGGGACACCGGGGAGCTGTTTTTT
TRBV28	few	TRBJ1-2	NA	CASGRVGSSSDGYTF	TGTGCCAGCGGGCGAGTGGGGTCCTCTAGCGATGGCTACACCTTC
TRBV5-6	NA	TRBJ2-1	TRBD2	CASSTRGRLAGGIEQFF	TGTGCCAGCAGCACCCGCGGAAGACTAGCGGGGGGGATTGAGCAGTTCTTC
TRBV20-1	NA	TRBJ2-1	NA	CSATSIYEQFF	TGCAGTGCTACCTCTATCTATGAGCAGTTCTTC
TRBV4-1	NA	TRBJ2-4	TRBD1	CASSQEGWTGGGNIQYF	TGCGCCAGCAGCCAAGAAGGCTGGACAGGGGGGGGAAACATTCAGTACTTC
TRBV5-1	NA	TRBJ1-4	TRBD1	CASYPVGTGGKQTEKLFF	TGCGCCAGCTACCCAGTCGGGACAGGGGGGAAGCAGACCGAAAAACTGTTTTTT
TRBV13	NA	TRBJ2-5	NA	CASRVTAGWGETQYF	TGTGCCAGCAGAGTGACAGCTGGATGGGGAGAGACCCAGTACTTC